The clone carrying this T cell receptor (beta chain) was seen only a few times. Antigen unknown. The data stem from a study of T-cell memory formation after mild COVID-19. General study findings and limits: Whereas later expanders leaned CD4+, clones contracting day 15 to 85 showed a balanced CD4/CD8 makeup.

CDR1 MNHEY and CDR2 SVGAGI come from the germline V gene. The CDR3 sequence is 16 residues long. V was trimmed by 8 bases and J by 0 bases, leaving 16 bases between them. One entry per CDR3 protein results from TCRdb running MiXCR on the 5' RACE reads. The sample comprises more than 150,000 distinct CDR3 sequences, around 18% of which are singletons, and 3% to 4.5% rests with the top ten. The material sequenced was PBMCs or a T cell subset sorted from them (not recorded which). The chain joins TRBV6-5 to TRBJ2-2, with a weak D call TRBD2 (7 bases). This TCR was recovered from a man between 18 and 29 years old who had mild COVID-19 (a few samples of this study predate the infection). Cell type and time point are not known. CDR3 region: CASSGAGAANTGELFF. The DNA for the CDR3 is TGTGCCAGCTCCGGGGCGGGGGCGGCGAACACCGGGGAGCTGTTTTTT.